Presented here are 27 T cell receptor beta chains from one specimen sequenced in a study of T-cell memory formation after mild COVID-19. MiXCR, applied by TCRdb to the 5' RACE reads, yields one record per CDR3 protein. The sample shows 450,000 or so distinct CDR3 sequences, 20% to 25% of them seen only once. Source material: PBMCs or a T cell subset sorted from them (not recorded which). These receptors came from an adult woman who had mild COVID-19 (a few samples of this study predate the infection). Cell type and time point are not known.

This clonotype was detected many times. V and J are TRBV4-3 and TRBJ2-2; 7 bases match TRBD2. The germline V gene encodes CDR1 LGHNA and CDR2 YSLEER. V shed 4 bases and J 3 bases; nucleotides not matched to a gene: 11. CDR3 size: 17 residues. CDR3 in amino acids: CASSPSMGGRHTGELFF. For the CDR3, the DNA is TGCGCCAGCAGCCCCAGTATGGGCGGGAGACACACCGGGGAGCTGTTTTTT.

The table lists this clonotype with a few counts. This chain uses TRBV4-1 with TRBJ2-7, with D perhaps matching TRBD1 (5 bases). There are 11 residues in the CDR3. The V gene's germline CDR1 is MGHRA and CDR2 YSYEKL. The V gene lost 5 bases and the J gene lost 7 bases, with 9 bases spanning the gap. Here the CDR3 DNA reads TGCGCCAGCAGCGGGGCTTTTGAGCAGTACTTC. Translation: CASSGAFEQYF.

This clonotype was recorded a few times. This chain uses TRBV28 with TRBJ2-1; 11 nucleotides align to TRBD2. V was clipped by 0 bases and J by 5 bases; unmatched bases: 3. CDR3 length: 16 amino acids. CDR1 and CDR2 (germline): MDHEN, SYDVKM. The CDR3 loop is CASSLWTSGTHNEQFF. The CDR3 bases are TGTGCCAGCAGTTTATGGACTAGCGGGACGCACAATGAGCAGTTCTTC. The full variable domain, completed using reference TRBV28 and TRBJ2-1, is DVKVTQSSRYLVKRTGEKVFLECVQDMDHENMFWYRQDPGLGLRLIYFSYDVKMKEKGDIPEGYSVSREKKERFSLILESASTNQTSMYLCASSLWTSGTHNEQFFGPGTRLTVL.

This clonotype was seen more than once but under ten times. CDR3 nucleotide sequence: TGTGCCAGCAGCTCAAACCGGGACGCTTACAATGAGCAGTTCTTC. This translates into CASSSNRDAYNEQFF. The chain is built from TRBV7-2 and TRBJ2-1; D possibly matches TRBD1 or TRBD2 (5 bases each). Per the germline V gene, CDR1 is SGHTA and CDR2 is FQGNSA. This CDR3 has 15 residues. The V and J ends lost 4 bases and 4 bases respectively, with 14 bases between them. Looking up the rest from reference TRBV7-2 and TRBJ2-1 gives the full variable domain: GAGVSQSPSNKVTEKGKDVELRCDPISGHTALYWYRQSLGQGLEFLIYFQGNSAPDKSGLPSDRFSAERTGGSVSTLTIQRTQQEDSAVYLCASSSNRDAYNEQFFGPGTRLTVL.

The rearrangement joins TRBV24-1 to TRBJ2-2; D gene uncertain. The ends were cut back, 0 bases at V and 6 bases at J, with 7 bases in the middle. This CDR3 has 14 residues. Looked up from germline, CDR1 is KGHDR and CDR2 is SFDVKD. CDR3 coding DNA: TGTGCCACCAGTGATTTGCGGCGGTCCGGGGAGCTGTTTTTT. It yields the protein CATSDLRRSGELFF.

The chain combines TRBV4-2 with TRBJ2-1; D not resolved. The germline gives CDR1 LGHNA, CDR2 YNFKEQ. CDR3 size: 16 residues. V lost 1 base, J lost 0 bases, and 10 bases lay in between. CDR3 amino acids: CASSQVIQSSYNEQFF. For the CDR3, the DNA is TGTGCCAGCAGCCAAGTGATCCAAAGCTCCTACAATGAGCAGTTCTTC.

The gene calls are TRBV16 and TRBJ2-1; D possibly corresponds to TRBD2 (6 bases). The CDR3 loop spans 14 amino acids. Trimming stripped 1 base from V and 4 bases from J, with 8 bases between. Germline V gene lookup returns CDR1 KGHSY and CDR2 FQNENV. In nucleotides, the CDR3 is TGTGCCAGCAGCCAATATAGCGGTTACAATGAGCAGTTCTTC. Residues: CASSQYSGYNEQFF. The full variable domain, rest sourced from reference TRBV16 and TRBJ2-1, is GEEVAQTPKHLVRGEGQKAKLYCAPIKGHSYVFWYQQVLKNEFKFLISFQNENVFDETGMPKERFSAKCLPNSPCSLEIQATKLEDSAVYFCASSQYSGYNEQFFGPGTRLTVL.

This clonotype showed up just a few times. The chain links TRBV15 to TRBJ2-1; TRBD2 aligns across 14 bases. This CDR3 comprises 18 residues. With V trimmed by 3 bases and J by 7 bases, 11 bases remained unmatched. The V gene's germline CDR1 is LNHNV and CDR2 YYDKDF (reference sequence). CDR3 bases: TGTGCCACCAGCAGCGGGACCTCGGGACTAGCGGGAGTTAATGAGCAGTTCTTC. Its protein product is CATSSGTSGLAGVNEQFF. The complete variable domain, with remaining parts taken from reference TRBV15 and TRBJ2-1, reads DAMVIQNPRYQVTQFGKPVTLSCSQTLNHNVMYWYQQKSSQAPKLLFHYYDKDFNNEADTPDNFQSRRPNTSFCFLDIRSPGLGDTAMYLCATSSGTSGLAGVNEQFFGPGTRLTVL.

This clonotype has only a few counts. In DNA form, the CDR3 reads TGTGCCACCAGTGATTCGTCCGCGAGCTTGGGCAATGAGCAGTTCTTC. As protein: CATSDSSASLGNEQFF. The chain combines TRBV24-1 with TRBJ2-1; D unresolved. The CDR3 runs 16 residues. CDR1 is KGHDR and CDR2 is SFDVKD in the germline V gene. Trimming pared 2 bases from V and 6 bases from J, leaving 16 bases between.

The rearrangement uses TRBV25-1 and TRBJ2-1; 11 nucleotides match TRBD2. V trimming: 0 bases; J trimming: 10 bases; junction bases outside the gene matches: 5. The CDR3 has 15 residues. Germline V gene lookup returns CDR1 MGHDK and CDR2 SYGVNS. The DNA of the CDR3 is TGTGCCAGCAGTGAATATGGTAGCGGGAGGGTGGAGCAGTTCTTC. Translation: CASSEYGSGRVEQFF.

J is TRBJ1-4 and V is TRBV7-9, with D possibly TRBD1 on 5 matching bases. Germline CDR1 is SEHNR and CDR2 is FQNEAQ (reference sequence). V shed 5 bases and J shed 1 base, with 11 bases lying between them. The length of the CDR3 is 15 residues. The CDR3 coding sequence is TGTGCCAGCAGCCCTACTGGGGGAACTAATGAAAAACTGTTTTTT. It codes for CASSPTGGTNEKLFF.

This clonotype was detected only a few times. The V call is TRBV15, the J call TRBJ2-5, with 10 bases fitting TRBD2. The V segment lost 5 bases and the J segment 3 bases; nucleotides outside the gene matches: 3. This CDR3 contains 14 residues. Germline V lookup: CDR1 LNHNV, CDR2 YYDKDF (reference sequence). The CDR3 sequence is CATSSGTSEETQYF. In DNA, the CDR3 is TGTGCCACCAGCTCCGGGACTAGCGAAGAGACCCAGTACTTC.

This clonotype was found a few times. The J gene is TRBJ1-1, the V gene TRBV20-1, with D unresolved. The CDR3 is 12 amino acids. The germline gives CDR1 DFQATT, CDR2 SNEGSKA (reference sequence). The V end lost 4 bases, the J end lost 3 bases, and 9 bases lay between the germline ends. CDR3 bases: TGCAGTGCTATCGGGATCTACACTGAAGCTTTCTTT. As protein: CSAIGIYTEAFF.

The chain recombines TRBV12-3 or TRBV12-4 with TRBJ2-4; weak D call: TRBD1 (5 bases). Trimming took 5 bases from V and 13 from J, leaving 9 bases between them. This CDR3 is 10 amino acids long. The CDR3 is CASSLDNQYF. The CDR3 nucleotides are TGTGCCAGCAGTCTGGACAACCAGTACTTC.

This clonotype was seen a handful of times. This chain joins TRBV7-8 and TRBJ1-6; D call uncertain. The V gene's germline CDR1 is SGHVS and CDR2 FQNEAQ. Trimming took off 5 bases at V and 2 bases at J, with 10 bases between the two ends. The CDR3 sequence is 15 residues long. CDR3 loop: CASSAAGAYNSPLHF. The CDR3 coding sequence is TGTGCCAGCAGCGCCGCCGGGGCCTATAATTCACCCCTCCACTTT. The full variable domain, with the rest looked up from reference TRBV7-8 and TRBJ1-6, is GAGVSQSPRYKVAKRGQDVALRCDPISGHVSLFWYQQALGQGPEFLTYFQNEAQLDKSGLPSDRFFAERPEGSVSTLKIQRTQQEDSAVYLCASSAAGAYNSPLHFGNGTRLTVT.

This clonotype has just a few counts. The CDR3 DNA reads as TGTGCCAGCAGCTTAGCGAATAGCAATGAGCAGTTCTTC. This sequence encodes CASSLANSNEQFF. The V gene is TRBV7-8, the J gene TRBJ2-1; D remains unclear. The V gene's germline CDR1 is SGHVS and CDR2 FQNEAQ. V was clipped by 0 bases and J by 6 bases, with 6 bases between them. CDR3 length equals 13 residues.

The rearrangement joins TRBV20-1 to TRBJ2-7, with no clear D. CDR1 and CDR2 from the germline V gene are DFQATT and SNEGSKA (reference sequence). The germline V and J ends were trimmed by 3 bases and 5 bases, with 14 bases remaining between them. The CDR3 contains 13 residues. CDR3 region: CSASAVIGNEQYF. In DNA form, the CDR3 reads TGCAGTGCTAGTGCCGTCATTGGGAACGAGCAGTACTTC.

This clonotype was counted ten times or more. The V gene is TRBV12-3 or TRBV12-4, the J gene TRBJ2-3; 7 bases fit TRBD1. The CDR3 length is 14 residues. The ends lost 7 bases at V and 1 base at J; junction bases unmatched: 5. This CDR3 is CASNRQGGTDTQYF. Written as DNA, the CDR3 is TGTGCCAGCAACCGACAGGGCGGCACAGATACGCAGTATTTT.

The CDR3: CASSRETDTQYF. In nucleotides, the CDR3 is TGTGCCAGCAGCCGCGAAACAGATACGCAGTATTTT. V usage is TRBV7-8 and J usage is TRBJ2-3, with D hard to call. The CDR3 extends over 12 amino acids. V lost 5 bases to trimming and J lost 3 bases, with 6 bases between them. Germline lookup yields CDR1 SGHVS and CDR2 FQNEAQ.

The chain joins TRBV9 to TRBJ1-1, with D perhaps TRBD1 (5 bases). CDR1 is SGDLS, CDR2 YYNGEE, per germline. V lost 5 bases and J 1 base, leaving 12 bases between the germline ends. The CDR3 has 14 residues. The CDR3 loop reads CASRGPGGNTEAFF. In DNA, the CDR3 is TGTGCCAGCAGGGGCCCTGGGGGGAACACTGAAGCTTTCTTT.

The CDR3, as DNA: TGTGCCACCAGTGTCTATGGAATTAATGAGCAGTTCTTC. Its translation is CATSVYGINEQFF. This chain links TRBV24-1 with TRBJ2-1, with D unresolved. The germline V gene encodes CDR1 KGHDR and CDR2 SFDVKD. The V and J ends lost 5 bases and 7 bases respectively, with 11 bases between them. This CDR3 region has 13 residues.

J is TRBJ2-3 and V is TRBV25-1, with 9 nucleotides matching TRBD1. With 3 bases clipped from V and 0 bases from J, the junction kept 4 bases outside the gene matches. This CDR3 spans 16 amino acids. Germline CDR1 MGHDK, CDR2 SYGVNS. CDR3 bases: TGTGCCAGCAGTGAGACGGGACAGGGAAGCACAGATACGCAGTATTTT. Translating gives CASSETGQGSTDTQYF.

The chain joins TRBV24-1 to TRBJ2-1; TRBD2 agrees at 13 bases. This CDR3 contains 20 residues. Per the germline V gene, CDR1 is KGHDR and CDR2 is SFDVKD. V lost 4 bases, J lost 0 bases, and 11 bases stayed unmatched. The CDR3 reads CATSENPGLAGKSSYNEQFF. The CDR3 region has the DNA TGTGCCACCAGTGAGAATCCGGGACTAGCGGGGAAGAGCTCCTACAATGAGCAGTTCTTC.

This clonotype was seen a few times. This chain uses TRBV5-1 with TRBJ1-1; no reliable D call. Trimming cost V 0 bases and J 1 base, with 10 bases left between them. Germline CDR1 SGHRS, CDR2 YFSETQ. The length of the CDR3 is 15 residues. The CDR3 nucleotides are TGCGCCAGCAGCTTGGATAACCCTCAGAACACTGAAGCTTTCTTT. It encodes CASSLDNPQNTEAFF.

This clonotype has more than one count but fewer than ten. The V call is TRBV30, the J call TRBJ2-7; TRBD1 matches at 8 bases. This CDR3 is 13 amino acids long. Unmatched junction bases numbered 5, after V lost 3 bases and J lost 4 bases. Germline V CDR1 and CDR2: GTSNPN, SVGIG (reference sequence). This CDR3 reads CAWSLGQGYEQYF. The CDR3 DNA reads TGTGCCTGGAGCTTAGGACAGGGATACGAGCAGTACTTC. Combining the CDR3 with reference TRBV30 and TRBJ2-7 gives the whole variable domain SQTIHQWPATLVQPVGSPLSLECTVEGTSNPNLYWYRQAAGRGLQLLFYSVGIGQISSEVPQNLSASRPQDRQFILSSKKLLLSDSGFYLCAWSLGQGYEQYFGPGTRLTVT.

This clonotype was seen a few times. The chain combines TRBV14 with TRBJ2-4; possible D gene TRBD2, 6 bases. Germline CDR1 reads SGHDN; CDR2 reads FVKESK. The CDR3 runs to 11 residues. V lost 5 bases, J lost 10 bases, and 9 bases lay in between. This chain's CDR3 is CASSGGRIQYF. The DNA of the CDR3 is TGTGCCAGCAGCGGGGGGAGGATTCAGTACTTC.

CDR3 DNA: TGTGCCAGCAGTCAAATCCGAGGGACCAAAAACATTCAGTACTTC. Its protein product is CASSQIRGTKNIQYF. V is TRBV12-3 or TRBV12-4 and J is TRBJ2-4, with D perhaps TRBD2 (5 bases). This CDR3 contains 15 residues. Deletions cut 5 bases from V and 2 bases from J, with 13 bases between.